A selection of T cell receptor beta chains follows, all from one sample in a study of regulatory T cells in long-lasting Graves disease. MiXCR was run by TCRdb on the multiplex PCR reads, yielding one entry per CDR3 protein. The repertoire holds fewer than 550,000 distinct CDR3 sequences, over 15% seen once, with about 25% in the top ten. This sample also appeared in a second study, on T cells in Graves' hyperthyroidism and ophthalmopathy.

Material: peripheral blood mononuclear cells (PBMCs), obtained at new diagnosis, from a patient treated with antithyroid drugs. These receptors all stem from a young woman with Graves disease. CDR3s include the opening cysteine and the closing phenylalanine or tryptophan. The D gene is left open where the match is weak. Not every row has a clone size; where given, it reads once, few, many or a size class.

CDR3 protein,CDR3 DNA,clone size,V gene,D gene,J gene
CASSQDSRNSYNEQFF,TGCGCCAGCAGCCAAGATTCAAGGAATTCCTACAATGAGCAGTTCTTC,-,TRBV4-1,-,TRBJ2-1
CASSIGRAWDEQFF,TGTGCCAGTAGTATCGGCAGGGCCTGGGATGAGCAGTTCTTC,-,TRBV19,-,TRBJ2-1
CASSTPRDAHSRNTQYF,TGTGCCAGCAGCACGCCACGGGACGCGCACTCCCGTAATACGCAGTATTTT,-,TRBV7-2,-,TRBJ2-3
CASSAGLSSYNEQFF,TGTGCCAGCAGTGCTGGCCTAAGCTCCTACAATGAGCAGTTCTTC,few,TRBV2,-,TRBJ2-1
CASWTASGYNEQFF,TGTGCCAGCTGGACGGCTAGCGGTTACAATGAGCAGTTCTTC,many,TRBV2,TRBD2,TRBJ2-1
CASSEALPLRWQYF,TGTGCCAGCAGTGAAGCGCTTCCCCTACGTTGGCAGTACTTC,many,TRBV2,-,TRBJ2-7
CSVKKGSLAKNIQYF,TGCAGTGTAAAAAAGGGGAGTCTAGCCAAAAACATTCAGTACTTC,few,TRBV20-1,-,TRBJ2-4
CASSQVGAGGYTF,TGTGCCAGCAGCCAAGTAGGTGCCGGTGGCTACACCTTC,many,TRBV3-1,-,TRBJ1-2
CASSTGQIINQPQHF,TGTGCCAGTAGTACCGGACAGATAATCAATCAGCCCCAGCATTTT,-,TRBV19,-,TRBJ1-5
CASSFLVGRPTYEQYF,TGTGCCAGCAGTTTCCTAGTCGGGAGGCCGACGTACGAGCAGTACTTC,many,TRBV28,TRBD2,TRBJ2-7